The T cell receptor (beta chain) described here comes from a study of technical replicates of blood from a handful of donors. Libraries were prepared by immunoSEQ multiplex PCR; TCRdb keeps only in-frame clonotypes and omits some of them. The sample includes some 77,000 clones, roughly nine tenths of them seen just once. V lost 7 bases, J lost 5 bases, and 4 bases stayed unmatched. The germline gives CDR1 SEHNR, CDR2 FQNEAQ (reference sequence). The CDR3 is made up of 14 amino acids. This sequence was found in a human donor in good health. The sequenced material came from T cells isolated from PBMCs. This chain uses TRBV7-9 with TRBJ2-7; 14 positions match TRBD2. The CDR3 DNA follows: TGTGCCAGCACCAGACTAGCGGGAGGGAACGAGCAGTACTTC. This sequence encodes CASTRLAGGNEQYF.